Many counts were recorded for the clone carrying this T cell receptor (beta chain). TCR beta CDR3 regions were amplified from RNA transcripts. HTBI primers were used for first-round RT-PCR of the TCR CDR3. TCRdb reprocessed the multiplex PCR reads via MiXCR and lists one record per CDR3 protein. Of about 610,000 distinct CDR3 sequences in the sample, roughly 14% were seen once. CDR1 and CDR2 (germline): MNHNS, SASEGT. The CDR3 spans 13 residues. The ends were cut back, 7 bases at V and 3 bases at J, with 12 bases in the middle. This sample is drawn from a study of T cells in Graves' hyperthyroidism and ophthalmopathy. Uncontrolled infection, other autoimmune disease, pregnancy or lactation led to exclusion.

This TCR derives from a woman in her thirties or forties with Graves' ophthalmopathy. The chain joins TRBV6-1 to TRBJ1-2; no reliable D call. The specimen sequenced was blood. CDR3 protein: CASNPTSYYGYTF. The CDR3 DNA reads TGTGCCAGCAATCCAACATCCTACTATGGCTACACCTTC.